This T cell receptor beta chain stems from a study of cytomegalovirus exposure and HLA in healthy donors. PCR primers comprised 60 Vbeta and 13 Jbeta primers. Sequencing used immunoSEQ multiplex PCR; TCRdb keeps in-frame clones, though not all of them. The sample carries 130,000 or so clones, roughly 80% recorded once. Trimming removed 6 bases at V and 3 bases at J, with 12 bases between. CDR3 length: 14 residues. Germline V gives CDR1 MGHDK, CDR2 SYGVNS. This TCR derives from a middle-aged woman in good health and CMV-seropositive. The V call is TRBV25-1, the J call TRBJ1-5; TRBD1 might be the D (5 bases). Sequencing was carried out using PBMCs. The CDR3 loop reads CASRKEGINQPQHF. The CDR3 nucleotides read TGTGCCAGCAGGAAGGAGGGGATCAATCAGCCCCAGCATTTT.